The T cell receptor (beta chain) under discussion was sequenced for a study of blood T cell repertoires in COVID-19. Study-wide background: Acute-phase and convalescent COVID-19 samples originated in the United States, Italy and Spain. From T cells, B-cell-depleted T cells, or PBMCs came the material, which was cDNA or gDNA.

Original analysis: Estimates of nucleated cell counts were drawn from the amplification of reference gene primers. Clones were read by immunoSEQ multiplex PCR, and TCRdb kept only the in-frame ones, dropping some. D and trimming were read from the DNA, whereas the V and J calls and clone size are those reported in that table. Of fewer than 150,000 clones listed, less than 90% are singletons. The CDR3 sequence is 13 residues long. V lost 5 bases and J lost 10, with 17 bases in between. This clone was found a few times. The sequence derives from a man aged 65 to 85 who had recovered from COVID-19. Sequencing input: peripheral blood. The chain is built from TRBV12-3 or TRBV12-4 and TRBJ1-1; maybe TRBD1 (5 bases). Here the CDR3 DNA reads TGTGCCAGCAGTCTTTGGACCTCGGGGGGAGCTTTCTTT. Its translation: CASSLWTSGGAFF.